The 6 T cell receptor beta chains presented below share a single source sample, sequenced in a study of blood T cell repertoires in COVID-19. Using immunoSEQ multiplex PCR, the repertoire was profiled, and TCRdb retains in-frame clones only, with some absent. The sample contains 70,000 to 90,000 clones, about 82% of which appear only once. Sequencing was performed on peripheral blood. The receptors come from a man between 45 and 60 years old with active COVID-19.

The genes are TRBV7-6 and TRBJ2-1; no clear D. This CDR3 spans 15 amino acids. The ends were cut back, 1 base at V and 2 bases at J, with 9 bases in the middle. Germline V gives CDR1 SGHVS, CDR2 FNYEAQ. The DNA for the CDR3 is TGTGCCAGCAGCTTAGGGCTAGTCCCCTACAATGAGCAGTTCTTC. Amino acid sequence: CASSLGLVPYNEQFF.

This clone is categorized as medium-sized. V usage is TRBV28 and J usage is TRBJ2-7; possible D gene TRBD1, 6 bases. CDR3 size: 15 residues. The germline V gene has CDR1 MDHEN and CDR2 SYDVKM. V lost 6 bases to trimming and J lost 1 base, with 16 bases between them. CDR3 region: CASRQDRSLSYEQYF. CDR3 DNA: TGTGCCAGCAGACAAGACAGGTCTTTGTCCTACGAGCAGTACTTC.

This chain connects TRBV24-1 to TRBJ1-5; TRBD1 agrees at 7 bases. There are 17 residues in the CDR3. Germline V CDR1 and CDR2: KGHDR, SFDVKD. Unmatched junction bases numbered 7, after V lost 3 bases and J lost 0 bases. The CDR3 is CATSDHQGGRSNQPQHF. The CDR3 DNA sequence: TGTGCCACCAGTGATCATCAGGGGGGACGTAGCAATCAGCCCCAGCATTTT.

This chain uses TRBV5-1 with TRBJ1-1, with 7 bases that match TRBD1. Per germline, CDR1 SGHRS and CDR2 YFSETQ. This CDR3 contains 13 residues. Trimming removed 2 bases from V and 7 bases from J; junction bases left unmatched: 5. The CDR3 nucleotides read TGCGCCAGCAGCTTAGGAGGGGGCGGTGAAGCTTTCTTT. Its protein is CASSLGGGGEAFF.

This clone was counted once. The chain carries TRBV6-5 and TRBJ2-7; a possible D gene is TRBD2 (6 bases). The CDR3 runs to 13 residues. Trimming removed 5 bases from V and 5 bases from J, with 13 bases in between. Germline CDR1 reads MNHEY; CDR2 reads SVGAGI. The CDR3 DNA reads TGTGCCAGCAGTAATAGATGGGGGGACGAGCAGTACTTC. Amino acid sequence: CASSNRWGDEQYF.

The CDR3 here is CASSVGGQHQETQYF. In nucleotides, the CDR3 is TGTGCCAGCAGCGTAGGTGGGCAGCACCAAGAGACCCAGTACTTC. This sequence joins TRBV9 and TRBJ2-5; no definite D call. The CDR3 is 15 residues long. V was cut by 0 bases and J by 0 bases, with 9 bases left in between. Per germline, CDR1 SGDLS and CDR2 YYNGEE.